Presented here are 29 T cell receptor beta chains from one specimen sequenced in a study of siplizumab effects on memory and regulatory T cells. Generated by immunoSEQ multiplex PCR, the TCRdb table keeps only in-frame clones and is missing some. The sample has more than 85,000 clones, 85% to 90% seen once. Source material: CD4+ T cells sorted from blood. These receptors were collected from a human donor in good health.

The V and J genes are TRBV7-8 and TRBJ2-3; D gene uncertain. The CDR3 spans 12 residues. V lost 5 bases to trimming and J lost 6 bases, with 9 bases between them. Germline loops: CDR1 SGHVS, CDR2 FQNEAQ. The CDR3 loop reads CASSPRFDTQYF. For the CDR3, the DNA is TGTGCCAGCAGCCCACGTTTCGATACGCAGTATTTT.

V usage is TRBV4-1 and J usage is TRBJ2-5; TRBD2 agrees at 14 bases. The V gene end was trimmed by 4 bases and the J gene end by 5 bases; junction bases not matched to a gene: 12. The CDR3 has 18 amino acids. Germline lookup yields CDR1 MGHRA and CDR2 YSYEKL. In nucleotides, the CDR3 is TGCGCCAGCAGCCCGTCTTTGACTAGCGGGAGGGCCCAGGAGACCCAGTACTTC. This encodes CASSPSLTSGRAQETQYF.

Sample share makes this clone medium-sized. This chain joins TRBV5-1 and TRBJ2-5, with 11 nucleotides matching TRBD2. Trimming took 3 bases from V and 1 from J; bases not matched to a gene: 8. The CDR3 consists of 17 residues. Looked up from germline, CDR1 is SGHRS and CDR2 is YFSETQ. CDR3 in amino acids: CASSYNSGTSGQETQYF. In DNA, the CDR3 is TGCGCCAGCAGCTACAACTCCGGGACTAGCGGCCAAGAGACCCAGTACTTC.

The V gene is TRBV2, the J gene TRBJ1-1; TRBD1 agrees at 7 bases. The CDR3 totals 14 residues. Germline lookup yields CDR1 SNHLY and CDR2 FYNNEI. After removal of 8 bases from V and 4 bases from J, the junction contained 10 bases not matched to a gene. The CDR3 region is CASGRQGELTEAFF. In DNA form, the CDR3 reads TGTGCCAGCGGCCGACAGGGAGAGCTCACTGAAGCTTTCTTT.

This clone has a handful of counts. The V and J genes are TRBV9 and TRBJ1-2, with no clear D. Germline assignment: CDR1 SGDLS and CDR2 YYNGEE. The CDR3 has 13 residues. V was pared by 0 bases and J by 8 bases, with 11 bases between. CDR3 loop: CASSVGVGYGYTF. The DNA for the CDR3 is TGTGCCAGCAGCGTAGGCGTAGGGTACGGCTACACCTTC.

The chain has TRBV11-3 and TRBJ2-5; D remains ambiguous. CDR1 SGHNT and CDR2 YENEEA come from the germline V gene. The CDR3 is 13 amino acids. V was cut by 3 bases and J by 2 bases, with 7 bases left in between. The CDR3 loop reads CASSFNVQETQYF. The CDR3 nucleotides are TGTGCCAGCAGCTTTAATGTACAAGAGACCCAGTACTTC.

This chain joins TRBV4-1 and TRBJ2-4; 8 bases are a match to TRBD2. V trimming: 4 bases; J trimming: 0 bases; junction bases outside the gene matches: 8. In germline, CDR1 is MGHRA, CDR2 YSYEKL. The length of the CDR3 is 17 residues. The CDR3 nucleotides read TGCGCCAGCAGCCGTCCCGGGAGCGGGAGAGCCAAAAACATTCAGTACTTC. As protein: CASSRPGSGRAKNIQYF.

V and J are TRBV19 and TRBJ2-7; 9 bases map to TRBD2. The CDR3 spans 13 residues. V lost 3 bases to trimming and J lost 10 bases; unmatched junction nucleotides: 7. Germline V gives CDR1 LNHDA, CDR2 SQIVND (reference sequence). CDR3 protein: CASSMGLAGSQYF. The CDR3 DNA is TGTGCCAGTAGTATGGGTCTAGCGGGGTCACAGTACTTC.

V is TRBV5-1 and J is TRBJ2-1; tentative D call: TRBD1 (6 bases). The CDR3 contains 15 residues. V gave up 3 bases and J gave up 6 bases, with 16 bases separating them. Germline values: CDR1 SGHRS, CDR2 YFSETQ. The CDR3 loop is CASSYLAGESNEQFF. The CDR3, as DNA: TGCGCCAGCAGCTACCTGGCAGGGGAGAGCAATGAGCAGTTCTTC.

CDR3 protein: CARDGPDGPYEQYF. The DNA for the CDR3 is TGTGCCAGAGACGGCCCGGACGGTCCCTACGAGCAGTACTTC. The chain recombines TRBV27 with TRBJ2-7; D unresolved. Germline CDR1 is MNHEY and CDR2 is SMNVEV (reference sequence). Trimming pared 9 bases from V and 2 bases from J, leaving 17 bases between. This CDR3 is 14 amino acids long.

The chain joins TRBV4-3 to TRBJ2-2; no definite D call. The V and J ends lost 0 bases and 1 base respectively, with 3 bases between them. From germline, CDR1 is LGHNA and CDR2 YSLEER. CDR3 length: 14 residues. The DNA for the CDR3 is TGCGCCAGCAGCCAAGAAAAGAACACCGGGGAGCTGTTTTTT. Translation: CASSQEKNTGELFF.

This clone came up once. The chain employs TRBV19 and TRBJ2-2; D possibly corresponds to TRBD1 (7 bases). The germline V gene encodes CDR1 LNHDA and CDR2 SQIVND (reference sequence). The V end lost 9 bases, the J end lost 5 bases, and 19 bases lay between the germline ends. This CDR3 is 15 amino acids long. The CDR3 DNA follows: TGTGCCAGCCTAACAGGGGTAGGAGGGACCGGGGAGCTGTTTTTT. Its translation is CASLTGVGGTGELFF.

The chain carries TRBV6-5 and TRBJ2-5; D is perhaps TRBD1 (6 bases). The CDR3 loop spans 14 amino acids. Germline V gives CDR1 MNHEY, CDR2 SVGAGI. V lost 4 bases and J 4 bases, leaving 13 bases between the germline ends. CDR3 sequence: CASSLSGVGETQYF. Written as DNA, the CDR3 is TGTGCCAGCAGTTTATCAGGGGTTGGAGAGACCCAGTACTTC.

Turning to this clone: In the same sample, other DNA sequences code for this CDR3. This CDR3 reads CASSRQGTDTQYF. Written as DNA, the CDR3 is TGCGCCAGCAGCCGACAGGGCACAGATACGCAGTATTTT. The V call is TRBV5-1, the J call TRBJ2-3; D is possibly TRBD1 (6 bases). CDR3 length equals 13 residues. The V end lost 4 bases, the J end lost 1 base, and 7 bases lay between the germline ends. The germline gives CDR1 SGHRS, CDR2 YFSETQ.

The V call is TRBV5-1, the J call TRBJ2-3; 10 positions match TRBD2. The germline CDR1 and CDR2 sequences are SGHRS and YFSETQ. V gave up 0 bases and J gave up 3 bases; unmatched junction bases: 4. CDR3 size: 16 residues. Written as DNA, the CDR3 is TGCGCCAGCAGCTTGGATCTAGCGGGAGTGACAGATACGCAGTATTTT. Its translation: CASSLDLAGVTDTQYF.

This clone was counted a few times. The gene calls are TRBV19 and TRBJ2-2; TRBD1 matches 9 bases. Germline values: CDR1 LNHDA, CDR2 SQIVND (reference sequence). The CDR3 length is 17 residues. Trimming took 4 bases from V and 0 from J; bases not matched to a gene: 6. The CDR3: CASSTRTGATNTGELFF. Here the CDR3 DNA reads TGTGCCAGTAGTACCCGGACAGGGGCGACGAACACCGGGGAGCTGTTTTTT. Full variable domain (outside the CDR3, taken from reference TRBV19 and TRBJ2-2): DGGITQSPKYLFRKEGQNVTLSCEQNLNHDAMYWYRQDPGQGLRLIYYSQIVNDFQKGDIAEGYSVSREKKESFPLTVTSAQKNPTAFYLCASSTRTGATNTGELFFGEGSRLTVL.

J is TRBJ2-7 and V is TRBV9; tentative D call: TRBD1 (5 bases). CDR3 length equals 15 residues. V dropped 4 bases and J dropped 2 bases, with 16 bases sitting between them. The germline V gene encodes CDR1 SGDLS and CDR2 YYNGEE. CDR3: CASSPRPGSPYEQYF. DNA for the CDR3: TGTGCCAGCAGCCCCCGGCCAGGGTCCCCCTACGAGCAGTACTTC.

The J gene is TRBJ2-2, the V gene TRBV11-3; D unclear. The length of the CDR3 is 12 residues. Deletions cut 2 bases from V and 7 bases from J, with 5 bases between. CDR1 and CDR2 (germline): SGHNT, YENEEA. The CDR3 loop reads CASSLLNGELFF. In DNA form, the CDR3 reads TGTGCCAGCAGCTTATTGAACGGGGAGCTGTTTTTT.

The gene calls are TRBV30 and TRBJ2-5; TRBD1 is a possible D gene (6 bases). Trimming took 0 bases from V and 5 from J, leaving 16 bases between them. The germline gives CDR1 GTSNPN, CDR2 SVGIG (reference sequence). The CDR3 totals 15 residues. Here the CDR3 DNA reads TGTGCCTGGAGTGTACCCGAAGGGGGAGCCGAGACCCAGTACTTC. It is translated as CAWSVPEGGAETQYF.

This chain links TRBV12-5 with TRBJ1-4; weak D call: TRBD1 (5 bases). Trimming removed 5 bases from V and 8 bases from J, with 15 bases in between. This CDR3 contains 14 residues. Germline CDR1 and CDR2: LGHNT and FRNRAP. The CDR3: CASGPGAEGEKLFF. In DNA form, the CDR3 reads TGTGCTAGTGGTCCCGGGGCGGAGGGGGAAAAACTGTTTTTT.

The V gene is TRBV30, the J gene TRBJ1-1, with unresolved D. The CDR3 has 13 residues. Trimming took off 8 bases at V and 1 base at J, with 14 bases between the two ends. Germline lookup yields CDR1 GTSNPN and CDR2 SVGIG (reference sequence). The CDR3 protein is CASSRTGNTEAFF. The CDR3 coding sequence is TGTGCCAGCAGCAGGACGGGGAACACTGAAGCTTTCTTT.

This clone was counted only a few times. This chain uses TRBV10-3 with TRBJ1-1, with 7 bases matching TRBD1. V lost 10 bases, J lost 1 base, and 9 bases stayed unmatched. The CDR3 consists of 14 residues. The germline V gene encodes CDR1 ENHRY and CDR2 SYGVKD. CDR3 DNA: TGTGCCACTACCCTGCAGGGGGAGAACACTGAAGCTTTCTTT. It encodes CATTLQGENTEAFF.

The chain joins TRBV14 to TRBJ2-7; D gene uncertain. V lost 3 bases and J lost 6, with 12 bases in between. The CDR3 covers 13 residues. Per germline, CDR1 SGHDN and CDR2 FVKESK. The CDR3 DNA reads as TGTGCCAGCAGCCAGAACAGCCTCACCGAGCAGTACTTC. The encoded protein is CASSQNSLTEQYF.

The J gene is TRBJ1-4, the V gene TRBV19; D call uncertain. Trimming shortened V by 0 bases and J by 11 bases, and 16 bases separated the two germline ends. Germline assignment: CDR1 LNHDA and CDR2 SQIVND (reference sequence). CDR3 length: 15 residues. The CDR3 coding sequence is TGTGCCAGTAGTATAGATCTATCCGGGTTGGAGAAACTGTTTTTT. This translates into CASSIDLSGLEKLFF.

This chain joins TRBV9 and TRBJ2-2, with TRBD1 matching 7 bases. CDR1 and CDR2 from the germline V gene are SGDLS and YYNGEE. This CDR3 has 16 amino acids. J gave up 3 bases and V 1 base, and 6 bases lay outside the gene matches. The CDR3 coding sequence is TGTGCCAGCAGCGTATGGGGACAGACTCACACCGGGGAGCTGTTTTTT. This translates into CASSVWGQTHTGELFF.

The genes are TRBV14 and TRBJ2-1; D might be TRBD1 (6 bases). Germline V lookup: CDR1 SGHDN, CDR2 FVKESK. The germline V and J ends were trimmed by 0 bases and 7 bases, with 10 bases remaining between them. There are 14 residues in the CDR3. The CDR3 here is CASSQEWGQNEQFF. The DNA for the CDR3 is TGTGCCAGCAGCCAAGAGTGGGGGCAGAATGAGCAGTTCTTC.

J is TRBJ2-7 and V is TRBV5-5, with 7 bases aligning to TRBD2. Germline values: CDR1 SGHKS, CDR2 YYEKEE (reference sequence). Germline trimming cut 4 bases from V and 3 bases from J; bases unmatched to any gene: 10. This CDR3 is 15 amino acids long. The CDR3: CASSHPGLAGYEQYF. In DNA form, the CDR3 reads TGTGCCAGCAGCCATCCCGGGTTAGCGGGCTACGAGCAGTACTTC.

This chain uses TRBV6-5 with TRBJ2-7; D ambiguous. Trimming removed 8 bases at V and 4 bases at J, with 18 bases between. The V gene's germline CDR1 is MNHEY and CDR2 SVGAGI. CDR3 length: 14 amino acids. CDR3 bases: TGTGCCAGCGGCCCCACGACGGTTCGGTACGAGCAGTACTTC. Protein: CASGPTTVRYEQYF.

The chain combines TRBV10-3 with TRBJ1-1; D uncertain. The V and J ends lost 0 bases and 6 bases respectively, with 5 bases between them. The CDR3 totals 12 residues. The germline V gene encodes CDR1 ENHRY and CDR2 SYGVKD. The CDR3 region has the DNA TGTGCCATCAGTGAGTCCACAGCTGAAGCTTTCTTT. Translated: CAISESTAEAFF.